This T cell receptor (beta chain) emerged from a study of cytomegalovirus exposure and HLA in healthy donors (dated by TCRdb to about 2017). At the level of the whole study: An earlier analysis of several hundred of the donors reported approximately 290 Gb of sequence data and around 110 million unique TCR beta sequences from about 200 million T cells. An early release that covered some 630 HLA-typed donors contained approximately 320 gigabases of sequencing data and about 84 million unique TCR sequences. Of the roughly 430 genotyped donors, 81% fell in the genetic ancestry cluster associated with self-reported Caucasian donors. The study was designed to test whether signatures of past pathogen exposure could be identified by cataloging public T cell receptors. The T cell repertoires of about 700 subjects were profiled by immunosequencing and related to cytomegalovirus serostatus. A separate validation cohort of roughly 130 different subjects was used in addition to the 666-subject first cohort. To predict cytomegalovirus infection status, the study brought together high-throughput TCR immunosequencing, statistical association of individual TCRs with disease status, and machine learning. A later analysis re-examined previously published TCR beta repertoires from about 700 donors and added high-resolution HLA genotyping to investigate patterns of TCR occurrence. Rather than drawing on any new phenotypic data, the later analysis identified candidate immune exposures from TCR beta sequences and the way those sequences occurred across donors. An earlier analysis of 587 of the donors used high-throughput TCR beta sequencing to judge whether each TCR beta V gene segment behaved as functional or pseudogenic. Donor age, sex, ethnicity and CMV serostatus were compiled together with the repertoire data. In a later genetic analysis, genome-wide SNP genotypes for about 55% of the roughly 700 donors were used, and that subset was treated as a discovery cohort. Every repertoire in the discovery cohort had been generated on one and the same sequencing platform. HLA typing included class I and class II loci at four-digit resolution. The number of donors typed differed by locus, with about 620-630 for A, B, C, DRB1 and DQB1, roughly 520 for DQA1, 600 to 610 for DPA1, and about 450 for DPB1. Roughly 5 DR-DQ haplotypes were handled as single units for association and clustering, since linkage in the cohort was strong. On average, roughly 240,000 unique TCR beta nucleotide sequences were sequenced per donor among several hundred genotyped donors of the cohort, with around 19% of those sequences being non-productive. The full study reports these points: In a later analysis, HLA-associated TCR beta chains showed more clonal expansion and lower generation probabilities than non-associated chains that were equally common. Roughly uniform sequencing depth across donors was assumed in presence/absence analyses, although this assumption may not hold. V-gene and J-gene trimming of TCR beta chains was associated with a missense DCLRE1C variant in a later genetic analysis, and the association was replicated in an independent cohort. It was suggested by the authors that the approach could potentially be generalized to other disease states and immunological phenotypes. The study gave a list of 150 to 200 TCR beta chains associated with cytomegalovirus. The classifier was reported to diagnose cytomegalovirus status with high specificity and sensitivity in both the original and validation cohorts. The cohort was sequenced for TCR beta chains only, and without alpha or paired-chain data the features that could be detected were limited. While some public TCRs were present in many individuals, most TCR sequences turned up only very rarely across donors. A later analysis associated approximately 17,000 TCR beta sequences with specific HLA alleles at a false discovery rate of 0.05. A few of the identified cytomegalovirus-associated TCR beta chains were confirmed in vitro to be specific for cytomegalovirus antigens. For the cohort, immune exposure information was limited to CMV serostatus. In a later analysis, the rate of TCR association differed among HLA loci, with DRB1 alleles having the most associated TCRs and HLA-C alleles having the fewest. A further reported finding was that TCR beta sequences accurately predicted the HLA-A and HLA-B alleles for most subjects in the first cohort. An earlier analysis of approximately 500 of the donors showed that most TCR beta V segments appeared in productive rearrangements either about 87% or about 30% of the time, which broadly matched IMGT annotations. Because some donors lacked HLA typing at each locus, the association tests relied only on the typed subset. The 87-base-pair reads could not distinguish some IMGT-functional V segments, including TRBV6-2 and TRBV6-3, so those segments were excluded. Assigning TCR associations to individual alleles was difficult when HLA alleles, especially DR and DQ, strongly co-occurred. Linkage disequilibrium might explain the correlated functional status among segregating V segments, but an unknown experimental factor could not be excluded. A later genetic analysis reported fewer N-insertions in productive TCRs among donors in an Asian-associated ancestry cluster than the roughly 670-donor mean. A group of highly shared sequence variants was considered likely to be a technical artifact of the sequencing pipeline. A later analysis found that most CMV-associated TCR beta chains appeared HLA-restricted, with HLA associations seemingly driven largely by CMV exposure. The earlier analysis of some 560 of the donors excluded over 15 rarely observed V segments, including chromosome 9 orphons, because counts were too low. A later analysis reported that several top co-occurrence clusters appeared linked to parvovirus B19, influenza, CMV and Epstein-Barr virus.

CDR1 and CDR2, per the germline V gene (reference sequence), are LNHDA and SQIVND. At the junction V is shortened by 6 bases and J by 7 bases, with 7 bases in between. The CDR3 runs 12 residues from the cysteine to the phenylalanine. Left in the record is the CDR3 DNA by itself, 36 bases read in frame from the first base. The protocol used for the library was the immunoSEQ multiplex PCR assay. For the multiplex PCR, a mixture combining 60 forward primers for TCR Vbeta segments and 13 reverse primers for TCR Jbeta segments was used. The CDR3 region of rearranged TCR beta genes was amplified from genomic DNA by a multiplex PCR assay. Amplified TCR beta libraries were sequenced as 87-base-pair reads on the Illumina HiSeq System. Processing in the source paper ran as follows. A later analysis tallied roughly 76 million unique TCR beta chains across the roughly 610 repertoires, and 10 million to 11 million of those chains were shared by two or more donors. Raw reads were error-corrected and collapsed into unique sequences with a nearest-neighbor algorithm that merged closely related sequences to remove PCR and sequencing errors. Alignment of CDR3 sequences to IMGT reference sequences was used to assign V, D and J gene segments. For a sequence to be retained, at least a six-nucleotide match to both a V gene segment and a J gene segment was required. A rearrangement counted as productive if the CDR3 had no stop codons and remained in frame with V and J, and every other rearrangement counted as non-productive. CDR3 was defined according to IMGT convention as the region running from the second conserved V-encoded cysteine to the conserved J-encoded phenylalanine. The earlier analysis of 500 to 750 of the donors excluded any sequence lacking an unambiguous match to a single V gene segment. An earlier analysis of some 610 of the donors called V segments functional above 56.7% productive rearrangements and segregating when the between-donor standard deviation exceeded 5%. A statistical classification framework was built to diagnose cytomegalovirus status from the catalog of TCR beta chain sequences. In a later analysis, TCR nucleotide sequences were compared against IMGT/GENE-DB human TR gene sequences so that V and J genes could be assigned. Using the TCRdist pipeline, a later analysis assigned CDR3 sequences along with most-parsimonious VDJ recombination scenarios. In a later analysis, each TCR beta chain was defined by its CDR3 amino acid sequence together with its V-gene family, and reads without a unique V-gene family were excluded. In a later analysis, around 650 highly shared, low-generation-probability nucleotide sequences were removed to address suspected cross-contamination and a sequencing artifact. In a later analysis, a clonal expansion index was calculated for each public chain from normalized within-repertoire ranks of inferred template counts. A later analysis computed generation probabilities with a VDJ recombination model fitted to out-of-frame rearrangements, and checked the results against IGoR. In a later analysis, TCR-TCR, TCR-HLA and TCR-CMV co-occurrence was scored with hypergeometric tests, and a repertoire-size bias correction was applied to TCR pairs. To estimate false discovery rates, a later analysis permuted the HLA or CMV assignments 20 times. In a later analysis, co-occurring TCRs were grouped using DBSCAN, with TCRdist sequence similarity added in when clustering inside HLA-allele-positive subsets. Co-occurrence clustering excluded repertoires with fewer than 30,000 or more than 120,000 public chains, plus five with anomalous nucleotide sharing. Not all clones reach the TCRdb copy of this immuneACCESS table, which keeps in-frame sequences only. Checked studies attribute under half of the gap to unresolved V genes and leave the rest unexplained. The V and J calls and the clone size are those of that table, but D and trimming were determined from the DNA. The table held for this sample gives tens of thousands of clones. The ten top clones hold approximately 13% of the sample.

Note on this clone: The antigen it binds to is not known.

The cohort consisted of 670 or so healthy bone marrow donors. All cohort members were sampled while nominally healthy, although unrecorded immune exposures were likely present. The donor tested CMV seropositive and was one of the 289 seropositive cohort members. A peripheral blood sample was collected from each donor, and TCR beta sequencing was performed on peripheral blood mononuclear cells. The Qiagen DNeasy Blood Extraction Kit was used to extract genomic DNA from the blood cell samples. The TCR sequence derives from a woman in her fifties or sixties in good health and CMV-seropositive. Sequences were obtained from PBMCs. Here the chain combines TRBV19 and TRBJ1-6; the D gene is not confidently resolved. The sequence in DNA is TGTGCCAGTAGCCAACAGAATTCACCCCTCCACTTT. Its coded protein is CASSQQNSPLHF.